This TCR beta chain was sequenced in a study of response to subunit inactivated influenza vaccine. Study-wide points: With each seasonal influenza vaccination, the authors suggested, few new T cells are recruited.

TCRdb reprocessed the RT-PCR reads with MiXCR, giving one entry per CDR3 protein. The sample records 650,000 or so distinct CDR3 sequences, 14% being singletons. Per the germline V gene, CDR1 is SGHVS and CDR2 is FNYEAQ. The CDR3 runs 17 residues. Between the trimmed V and J ends, which lost 0 bases and 3 bases, there was a span of 14 bases. Concerning this clonotype itself: Its antigen remains unknown.

The chain uses TRBV7-6 and TRBJ2-2; TRBD1 is a possible D gene (5 bases). Sequences were derived from PBMCs from blood, sampled 14 to 15 days before vaccination. The source is a man aged 50-59 years who received an inactivated influenza vaccine. This chain's CDR3 is CASSLAPPSTDTGELFF. CDR3 coding DNA: TGTGCCAGCAGCTTAGCTCCTCCTTCGACAGACACCGGGGAGCTGTTTTTT.